The 26 T cell receptor beta chains presented below share a single source sample, sequenced in a study of T cell changes during pregnancy in multiple sclerosis. Measured with immunoSEQ multiplex PCR; TCRdb has only the in-frame clones, and not every one. The sample shows approximately 37,000 clones, roughly 92% of them seen only once. The sequencing used CD4+ T cells from peripheral blood mononuclear cells, collected before pregnancy. Source of these receptors: a female donor with multiple sclerosis, enrolled in a pregnancy study.

The V call is TRBV27, the J call TRBJ2-5; 8 bases are a match to TRBD2. Germline values: CDR1 MNHEY, CDR2 SMNVEV (reference sequence). V shed 4 bases and J 1 base; nucleotides not matched to a gene: 8. The CDR3 is made up of 16 amino acids. The CDR3 DNA reads TGTGCCAGCAGTTGGACACGGGAGGGGGGCCAAGAGACCCAGTACTTC. Its translation: CASSWTREGGQETQYF.

CDR3 sequence: CASSVSGGRTYEQYF. The CDR3 coding sequence is TGTGCCAGTAGTGTCTCAGGGGGTAGAACCTACGAGCAGTACTTC. The V and J genes are TRBV19 and TRBJ2-7, with 7 bases fitting TRBD1. V was pared by 5 bases and J by 2 bases, with 9 bases of the junction left unmatched. The CDR3 runs 15 residues. Germline V CDR1 and CDR2: LNHDA, SQIVND (reference sequence).

A note on this clone: An end of the junction does not agree with germline; a read error may underlie this. Here the CDR3 reads CASSLAGRLVWGTGNTIYF. The CDR3 region has the DNA TGTGCCAGCAGCTTAGCAGGTCGTCTGGTTTGGGGGACTGGGAACACCATATATTTT. The rearrangement uses TRBV7-8 and TRBJ1-3, with a weak D call TRBD1 (5 bases). Germline-derived CDR1 and CDR2 are SGHVS and FQNEAQ. CDR3 length equals 19 residues.

The rearrangement joins TRBV18 to TRBJ1-2, with 9 bases fitting TRBD1. Trimming cost V 2 bases and J 8 bases; bases outside gene matches: 12. The CDR3 is made up of 16 amino acids. Germline values: CDR1 KGHSH, CDR2 LQKENI. The CDR3: CASSPSSGTGKGGYTF. Written as DNA, the CDR3 is TGTGCCAGCTCACCAAGTTCCGGGACAGGGAAGGGAGGCTACACCTTC.

V usage is TRBV9 and J usage is TRBJ2-1; D gene ambiguous. Per germline, CDR1 SGDLS and CDR2 YYNGEE. V was pared by 2 bases and J by 8 bases, with 11 bases between. The CDR3 has 13 residues. The CDR3 spells CASSVHSFDEQFF. The CDR3 nucleotides are TGTGCCAGCAGCGTCCATAGTTTCGATGAGCAGTTCTTC.

This clone was counted once. The chain joins TRBV11-2 to TRBJ2-5; D might be TRBD2 (5 bases). This CDR3 comprises 14 residues. Germline V lookup: CDR1 SGHAT, CDR2 FQNNGV. Trimming removed 3 bases from V and 2 bases from J, with 10 bases in between. CDR3 in DNA: TGTGCCAGCAGCTTCACCCGGGGTCAAGAGACCCAGTACTTC. Protein: CASSFTRGQETQYF.

This chain connects TRBV9 to TRBJ2-7; D gene unclear. Germline CDR1 reads SGDLS; CDR2 reads YYNGEE. Trimming took 2 bases from V and 2 from J, leaving 11 bases between them. This CDR3 has 14 amino acids. CDR3 nucleotides: TGTGCCAGCAGCGTCGGCGGAACTCCCTACGAGCAGTACTTC. Its translation is CASSVGGTPYEQYF. Supplemented by reference TRBV9 and TRBJ2-7, the full variable domain reads DSGVTQTPKHLITATGQRVTLRCSPRSGDLSVYWYQQSLDQGLQFLIQYYNGEERAKGNILERFSAQQFPDLHSELNLSSLELGDSALYFCASSVGGTPYEQYFGPGTRLTVT.

This clone was seen a single time. This chain links TRBV6-1 with TRBJ2-3; no reliable D call. Germline CDR1 reads MNHNS; CDR2 reads SASEGT. The CDR3 extends over 12 amino acids. The ends were cut back, 4 bases at V and 5 bases at J, with 7 bases in the middle. DNA of the CDR3: TGTGCCAGCAGTGCCTTTAGAGATACGCAGTATTTT. Translation gives CASSAFRDTQYF.

This chain uses TRBV9 with TRBJ2-3; TRBD2 aligns across 10 bases. Trimming took 0 bases from V and 3 from J; bases not matched to a gene: 4. CDR3 size: 16 residues. Per germline, CDR1 SGDLS and CDR2 YYNGEE. CDR3 loop: CASSVGASGRTDTQYF. The CDR3 coding sequence is TGTGCCAGCAGCGTAGGAGCTAGCGGGAGAACAGATACGCAGTATTTT. The whole variable domain, filled in from reference TRBV9 and TRBJ2-3, reads DSGVTQTPKHLITATGQRVTLRCSPRSGDLSVYWYQQSLDQGLQFLIQYYNGEERAKGNILERFSAQQFPDLHSELNLSSLELGDSALYFCASSVGASGRTDTQYFGPGTRLTVL.

The chain combines TRBV11-3 with TRBJ2-7; possibly TRBD1 for D (5 bases). This CDR3 is 13 amino acids long. Germline CDR1 reads SGHNT; CDR2 reads YENEEA. Trimming removed 5 bases at V and 6 bases at J, with 14 bases between. DNA for the CDR3: TGTGCCAGCAGCCTGGCGCAGGGAAGCGAGCAGTACTTC. This sequence encodes CASSLAQGSEQYF.

The chain recombines TRBV19 with TRBJ1-2, with D perhaps TRBD1 (5 bases). V was trimmed by 9 bases and J by 0 bases, leaving 11 bases between them. The CDR3 loop spans 13 amino acids. The germline V gene encodes CDR1 LNHDA and CDR2 SQIVND (reference sequence). CDR3 in amino acids: CASARTSNYGYTF. The CDR3 DNA reads TGTGCCAGCGCTCGGACATCTAACTATGGCTACACCTTC.

This clone was seen a handful of times. V gene TRBV27 combines with J gene TRBJ1-1; the D gene is possibly TRBD1 (6 bases). CDR1 MNHEY and CDR2 SMNVEV come from the germline V gene (reference sequence). The CDR3 is 13 residues long. Trimming pared 5 bases from V and 2 bases from J, leaving 9 bases between. This CDR3 reads CASSMTGNTEAFF. CDR3 DNA: TGTGCCAGCAGTATGACAGGCAACACTGAAGCTTTCTTT.

The rearrangement links TRBV10-3 to TRBJ1-4, with a possible D match to TRBD1 (6 bases). This CDR3 region has 14 residues. Trimming pared 5 bases from V and 7 bases from J, leaving 14 bases between. Germline V lookup: CDR1 ENHRY, CDR2 SYGVKD. The CDR3 DNA sequence: TGTGCCATCAGTCCGGACAGTTTGGGTGAAAAACTGTTTTTT. Encoded protein: CAISPDSLGEKLFF.

V gene TRBV5-1 combines with J gene TRBJ2-7; 10 positions agree with TRBD1. This CDR3 spans 15 amino acids. V lost 6 bases and J lost 6; bases outside the gene matches: 12. CDR1 and CDR2 (germline): SGHRS, YFSETQ. The CDR3 nucleotides read TGCGCCAGCACCCTGTTCGGGACAGGGGCTACCGAGCAGTACTTC. Translating it yields CASTLFGTGATEQYF.

V and J are TRBV19 and TRBJ1-5; 8 bases are shared with TRBD1. The J segment lost 6 bases and the V segment lost 4 bases, leaving 11 bases of the junction unmatched. The CDR3 runs 16 residues. The germline V gene has CDR1 LNHDA and CDR2 SQIVND (reference sequence). The CDR3 DNA reads as TGTGCCAGTAGTACTCGGGGCAGGGGGCTAGGTCAGCCCCAGCATTTT. It codes for CASSTRGRGLGQPQHF.

The CDR3 DNA sequence: TGTGCCAGCAGCTTAGAGCGGGGGAATGAGCAGTTCTTC. Translation gives CASSLERGNEQFF. The chain couples TRBV7-9 to TRBJ2-1; 8 nucleotides align to TRBD2. The CDR3 runs 13 residues. Trimming at V came to 1 base and at J to 7 bases, leaving 0 bases not matched to a gene. Germline V gene sequence: CDR1 SEHNR, CDR2 FQNEAQ (reference sequence).

This chain uses TRBV28 with TRBJ2-5; a weak D match, TRBD2 (6 bases). Trimming took 3 bases from V and 4 from J, leaving 12 bases between them. CDR3 length: 14 amino acids. From germline, CDR1 is MDHEN and CDR2 SYDVKM. The CDR3 region has the DNA TGTGCCAGCAGTTTGTACGGGCGGGGAGAGACCCAGTACTTC. It is translated as CASSLYGRGETQYF.

The V and J genes are TRBV28 and TRBJ1-5; tentative D call: TRBD1 (6 bases). Trimming left V 3 bases short and J 3 bases short, with 15 bases between. The length of the CDR3 is 16 residues. Germline V gene data show CDR1 as MDHEN and CDR2 as SYDVKM. DNA for the CDR3: TGTGCCAGCAGTTTTTGGGGACAAAAAAACAATCAGCCCCAGCATTTT. This gives the protein CASSFWGQKNNQPQHF.

This rearrangement joins TRBV28 to TRBJ1-1; D unclear. Germline values: CDR1 MDHEN, CDR2 SYDVKM. V lost 8 bases and J 0 bases, leaving 13 bases between the germline ends. The CDR3 contains 14 residues. In DNA, the CDR3 is TGTGCCAGCGGACCGGGGTCCATGAACACTGAAGCTTTCTTT. Translation gives CASGPGSMNTEAFF.

Only a few counts were recorded for this clone. The V gene is TRBV10-2, the J gene TRBJ2-4, with D tentatively TRBD1 (5 bases). The CDR3 loop spans 13 amino acids. Trimming cost V 2 bases and J 7 bases, with 9 bases left between them. Germline values: CDR1 WSHSY, CDR2 SAAADI. For the CDR3, the DNA is TGCGCCAGCAGTGAGGTACCAGGGAACATTCAGTACTTC. Protein product: CASSEVPGNIQYF.

The chain couples TRBV5-5 to TRBJ2-1; possible D gene TRBD2, 5 bases. V was trimmed by 7 bases and J by 6 bases, leaving 20 bases between them. The germline V gene encodes CDR1 SGHKS and CDR2 YYEKEE (reference sequence). The CDR3 has 15 residues. The DNA for the CDR3 is TGTGCCAGCCTTCATCCGGGGAGTACCTTCAATGAGCAGTTCTTC. Translated, it gives CASLHPGSTFNEQFF.

This rearrangement joins TRBV4-1 to TRBJ2-7, with 11 bases that match TRBD2. This CDR3 has 16 residues. CDR1 MGHRA and CDR2 YSYEKL come from the germline V gene. After removal of 4 bases from V and 4 bases from J, the junction contained 9 bases not matched to a gene. CDR3 in DNA: TGCGCCAGCAGCCCTCAAACTAGCGGGAGTAAATACGAGCAGTACTTC. Protein sequence: CASSPQTSGSKYEQYF.

The rearrangement uses TRBV10-2 and TRBJ1-1, with 7 bases matching TRBD1. Germline V lookup: CDR1 WSHSY, CDR2 SAAADI. J lost 0 bases, V lost 7 bases, and 5 bases had no gene match. The CDR3 length is 14 residues. The CDR3 nucleotides are TGCGCCAGCAACAGGGGCGAAATGAACACTGAAGCTTTCTTT. Protein: CASNRGEMNTEAFF.

In this sample, this clone turned up once. V is TRBV7-2 and J is TRBJ2-3, with D perhaps matching TRBD2 (6 bases). The CDR3 loop spans 16 amino acids. The ends were cut back, 2 bases at V and 9 bases at J, with 21 bases in the middle. The V gene's germline CDR1 is SGHTA and CDR2 FQGNSA. CDR3 coding DNA: TGTGCCAGCAGCTTAAATACGGGACTTTCCCCGGGCACGCAGTATTTT. Protein: CASSLNTGLSPGTQYF.

The V and J genes are TRBV27 and TRBJ2-7; maybe TRBD2 (6 bases). The length of the CDR3 is 15 residues. V was clipped by 1 base and J by 2 bases, with 12 bases between them. CDR1 and CDR2 from the germline V gene are MNHEY and SMNVEV (reference sequence). CDR3 protein: CASSLWRGITYEQYF. For the CDR3, the DNA is TGTGCCAGCAGTTTATGGCGGGGTATCACCTACGAGCAGTACTTC.

This chain links TRBV7-2 with TRBJ2-3, with 12 bases aligning to TRBD2. The germline V gene encodes CDR1 SGHTA and CDR2 FQGNSA. Germline trimming cut 1 base from V and 5 bases from J; bases unmatched to any gene: 10. The CDR3 runs to 18 residues. The CDR3 nucleotides read TGTGCCAGCAGCTTAGTGCGGCCTAGCGGGAGGGATGGAGATACGCAGTATTTT. This encodes CASSLVRPSGRDGDTQYF.